This T cell receptor (beta chain) was profiled in a study of blood T cell repertoires in COVID-19. Study-level information: The United States, Italy and Spain supplied acute and convalescent COVID-19 samples.

Clinical histories supplied by participants themselves formed the basis of cohort assignment. V lost 1 base and J lost 1, with 7 bases in between. This CDR3 spans 14 amino acids. Germline V CDR1 and CDR2: MGHDK, SYGVNS. Sequenced by immunoSEQ multiplex PCR; TCRdb stores in-frame clones only, minus some. This table has some 150,000 clones, under 90% appearing once. As for this clone: The sample has other DNA sequences that encode this CDR3 too.

The sequencing sample was made of PBMCs or T cells enriched from blood (not recorded which). This clonotype was sampled from a woman aged 18-29 years who had been exposed to COVID-19. This chain connects TRBV25-1 to TRBJ1-1; D is possibly TRBD1 (5 bases). This CDR3 reads CASSEFQGNTEAFF. CDR3 nucleotides: TGTGCCAGCAGTGAATTCCAGGGGAACACTGAAGCTTTCTTT.